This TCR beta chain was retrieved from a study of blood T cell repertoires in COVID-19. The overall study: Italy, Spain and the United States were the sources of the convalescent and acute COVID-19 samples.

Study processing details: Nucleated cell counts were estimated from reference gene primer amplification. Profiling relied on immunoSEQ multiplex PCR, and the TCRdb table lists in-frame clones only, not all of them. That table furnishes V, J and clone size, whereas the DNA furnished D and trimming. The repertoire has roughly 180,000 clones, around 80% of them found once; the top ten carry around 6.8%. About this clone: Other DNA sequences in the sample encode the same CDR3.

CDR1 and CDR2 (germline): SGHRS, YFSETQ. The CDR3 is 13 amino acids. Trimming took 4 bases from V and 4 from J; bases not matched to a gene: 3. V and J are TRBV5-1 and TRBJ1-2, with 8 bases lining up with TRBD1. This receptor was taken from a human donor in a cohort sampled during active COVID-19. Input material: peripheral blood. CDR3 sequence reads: CASSPQGAYGYTF. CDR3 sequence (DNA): TGCGCCAGCAGCCCGCAGGGGGCCTATGGCTACACCTTC.